The entry below describes one T cell receptor beta chain. This sample was included in a study of control samples from healthy donors and cancer patients. This table comes from immunoSEQ multiplex PCR, and its TCRdb copy is limited to in-frame clones, with some not included. The sample gives roughly 80,000 clones, approximately 92% of which show up once; 4.5% to 7.5% is in the top ten. Material: blood. The sequence came from a woman in her sixties in good health.

Here the CDR3 reads CASSEYGTAGRYDRSPLHF. CDR3 DNA: TGTGCCAGCAGTGAATACGGGACAGCCGGGCGATACGATCGGTCACCCCTCCACTTT. V and J are TRBV6-1 and TRBJ1-6; 7 bases agree with TRBD1. The junction had 20 bases not matched to a gene; V was cut back by 2 bases and J by 10 bases. From germline, CDR1 is MNHNS and CDR2 SASEGT. The CDR3 extends over 19 amino acids.